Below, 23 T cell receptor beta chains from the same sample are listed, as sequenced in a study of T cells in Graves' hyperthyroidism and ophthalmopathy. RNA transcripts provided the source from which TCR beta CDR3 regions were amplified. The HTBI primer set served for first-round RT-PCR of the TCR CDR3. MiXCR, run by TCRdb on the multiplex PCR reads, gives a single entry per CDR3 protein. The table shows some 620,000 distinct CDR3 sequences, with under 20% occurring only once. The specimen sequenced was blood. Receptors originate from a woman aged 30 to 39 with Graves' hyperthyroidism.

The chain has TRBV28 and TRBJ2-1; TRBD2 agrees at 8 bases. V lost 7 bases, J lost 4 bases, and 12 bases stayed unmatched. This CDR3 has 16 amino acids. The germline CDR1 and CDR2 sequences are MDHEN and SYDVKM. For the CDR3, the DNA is TGTGCCAGCACCGCCACCCCGGGAGGGAGGTACAATGAGCAGTTCTTC. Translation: CASTATPGGRYNEQFF.

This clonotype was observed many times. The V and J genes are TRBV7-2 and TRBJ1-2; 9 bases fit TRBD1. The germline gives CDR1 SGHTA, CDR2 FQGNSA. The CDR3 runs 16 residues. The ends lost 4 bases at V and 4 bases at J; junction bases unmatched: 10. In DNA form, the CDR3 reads TGTGCCAGCAGCTCTCGAAAGACAGGGGGGATCTATGGCTACACCTTC. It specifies CASSSRKTGGIYGYTF. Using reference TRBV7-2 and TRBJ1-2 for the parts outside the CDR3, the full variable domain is GAGVSQSPSNKVTEKGKDVELRCDPISGHTALYWYRQSLGQGLEFLIYFQGNSAPDKSGLPSDRFSAERTGGSVSTLTIQRTQQEDSAVYLCASSSRKTGGIYGYTFGSGTRLTVV.

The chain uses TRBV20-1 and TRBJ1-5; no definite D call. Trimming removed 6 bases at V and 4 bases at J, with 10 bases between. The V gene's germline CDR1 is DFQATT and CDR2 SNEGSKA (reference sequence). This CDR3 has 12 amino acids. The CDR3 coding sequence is TGCAGTGCCCGCCGGAGTAATCAGCCCCAGCATTTT. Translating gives CSARRSNQPQHF.

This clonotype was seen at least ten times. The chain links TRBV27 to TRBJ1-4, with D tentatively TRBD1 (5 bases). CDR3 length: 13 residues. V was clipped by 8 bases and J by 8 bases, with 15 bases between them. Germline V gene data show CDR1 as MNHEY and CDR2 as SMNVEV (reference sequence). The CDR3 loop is CASRTAWGEKLFF. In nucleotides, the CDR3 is TGTGCCAGCCGGACTGCCTGGGGGGAAAAACTGTTTTTT.

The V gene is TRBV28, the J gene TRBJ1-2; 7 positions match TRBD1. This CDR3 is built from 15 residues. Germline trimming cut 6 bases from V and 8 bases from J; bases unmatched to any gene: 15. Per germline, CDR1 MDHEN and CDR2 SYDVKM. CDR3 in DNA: TGTGCCAGCAGCTCTATAACGACAGGGCCAGGAGGCTACACCTTC. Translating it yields CASSSITTGPGGYTF.

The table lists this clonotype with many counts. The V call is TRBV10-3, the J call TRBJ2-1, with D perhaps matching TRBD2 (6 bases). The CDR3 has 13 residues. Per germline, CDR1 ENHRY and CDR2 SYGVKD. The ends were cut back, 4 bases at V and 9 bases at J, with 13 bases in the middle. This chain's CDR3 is CAISAGLNVEQFF. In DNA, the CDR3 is TGTGCCATCAGTGCCGGACTAAACGTTGAGCAGTTCTTC.

The CDR3 here is CSVEQGASKNIQYF. The CDR3 DNA reads TGCAGCGTCGAACAGGGGGCGTCCAAAAACATTCAGTACTTC. This sequence joins TRBV29-1 and TRBJ2-4, with 9 bases that match TRBD1. Trimming removed 6 bases from V and 2 bases from J; junction bases left unmatched: 5. The CDR3 consists of 14 residues. CDR1 is SQVTM and CDR2 is ANQGSEA in the germline V gene.

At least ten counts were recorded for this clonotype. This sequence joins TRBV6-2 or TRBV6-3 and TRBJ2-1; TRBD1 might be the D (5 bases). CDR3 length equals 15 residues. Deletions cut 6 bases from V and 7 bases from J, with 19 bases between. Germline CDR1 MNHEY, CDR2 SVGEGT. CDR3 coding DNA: TGTGCCAGCAGGGCCGACTGGGGCCCGGAGAATGAGCAGTTCTTC. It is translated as CASRADWGPENEQFF.

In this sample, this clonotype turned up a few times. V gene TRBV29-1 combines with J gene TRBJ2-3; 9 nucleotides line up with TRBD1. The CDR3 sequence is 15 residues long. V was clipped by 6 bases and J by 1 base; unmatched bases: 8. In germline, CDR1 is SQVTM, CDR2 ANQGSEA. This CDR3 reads CSVDRTGEGTDTQYF. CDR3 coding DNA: TGCAGCGTGGACAGGACAGGGGAGGGCACAGATACGCAGTATTTT.

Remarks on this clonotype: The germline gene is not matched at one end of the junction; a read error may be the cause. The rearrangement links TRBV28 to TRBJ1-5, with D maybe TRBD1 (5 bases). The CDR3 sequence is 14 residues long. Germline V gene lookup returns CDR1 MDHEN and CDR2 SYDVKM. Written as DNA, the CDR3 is TGTGCCAACAGTCCGGCGAGGGACGGACTGCCCCAGCATTTT. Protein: CANSPARDGLPQHF.

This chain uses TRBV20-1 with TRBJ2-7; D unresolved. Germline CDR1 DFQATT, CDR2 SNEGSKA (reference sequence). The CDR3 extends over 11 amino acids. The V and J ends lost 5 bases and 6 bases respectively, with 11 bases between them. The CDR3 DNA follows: TGCAGTGCTGGGCGGAACGGCGAGCAGTACTTC. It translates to CSAGRNGEQYF.

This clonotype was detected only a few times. CDR3 nucleotide sequence: TGTGCCTGGAGTCAATCTGGCTTGAAGGGGCCCCAGCATTTT. Its protein product is CAWSQSGLKGPQHF. The chain has TRBV30 and TRBJ1-5, with unresolved D. The V end lost 2 bases, the J end lost 9 bases, and 17 bases lay between the germline ends. This CDR3 spans 14 amino acids. Germline V lookup: CDR1 GTSNPN, CDR2 SVGIG (reference sequence).

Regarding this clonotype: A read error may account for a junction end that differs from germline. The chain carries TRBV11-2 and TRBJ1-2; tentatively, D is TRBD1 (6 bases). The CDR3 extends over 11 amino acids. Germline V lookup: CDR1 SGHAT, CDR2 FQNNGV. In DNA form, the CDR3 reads TGTGCCAGCATCAGGATGGGGGGCGTCTCCTTC. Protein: CASIRMGGVSF. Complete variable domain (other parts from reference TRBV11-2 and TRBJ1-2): EAGVAQSPRYKIIEKRQSVAFWCNPISGHATLYWYQQILGQGPKLLIQFQNNGVVDDSQLPKDRFSAERLKGVDSTLKIQPAKLEDSAVYLCASIRMGGVSFGSGTRLTVV.

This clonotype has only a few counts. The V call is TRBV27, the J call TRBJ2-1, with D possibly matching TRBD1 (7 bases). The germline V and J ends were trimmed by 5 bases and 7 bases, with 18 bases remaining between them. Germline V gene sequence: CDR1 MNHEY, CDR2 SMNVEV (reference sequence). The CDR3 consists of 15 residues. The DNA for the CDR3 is TGTGCCAGCAGTCTCCTCCCAGCAGGGGGGAATGAGCAGTTCTTC. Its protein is CASSLLPAGGNEQFF.

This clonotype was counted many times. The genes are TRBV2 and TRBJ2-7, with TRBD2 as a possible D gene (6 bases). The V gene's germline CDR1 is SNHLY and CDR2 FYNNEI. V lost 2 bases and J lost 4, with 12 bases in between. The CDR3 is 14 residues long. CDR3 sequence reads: CASSEKRAFYEQYF. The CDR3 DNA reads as TGTGCCAGCAGTGAAAAGCGGGCTTTTTACGAGCAGTACTTC.

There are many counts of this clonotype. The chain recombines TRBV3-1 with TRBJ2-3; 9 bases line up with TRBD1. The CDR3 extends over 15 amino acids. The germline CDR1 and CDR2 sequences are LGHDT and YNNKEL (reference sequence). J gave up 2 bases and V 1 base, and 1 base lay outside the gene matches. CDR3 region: CASSQGDRDTDTQYF. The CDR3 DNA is TGTGCCAGCAGCCAAGGGGACAGGGACACAGATACGCAGTATTTT.

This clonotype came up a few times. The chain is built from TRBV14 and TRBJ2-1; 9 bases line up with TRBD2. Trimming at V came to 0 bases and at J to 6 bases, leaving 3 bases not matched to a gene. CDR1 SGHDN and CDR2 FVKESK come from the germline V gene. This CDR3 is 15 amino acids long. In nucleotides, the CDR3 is TGTGCCAGCAGCCAAGAATGGCGGGGGGGCAATGAGCAGTTCTTC. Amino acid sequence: CASSQEWRGGNEQFF. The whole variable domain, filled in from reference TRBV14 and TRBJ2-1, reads EAGVTQFPSHSVIEKGQTVTLRCDPISGHDNLYWYRRVMGKEIKFLLHFVKESKQDESGMPNNRFLAERTGGTYSTLKVQPAELEDSGVYFCASSQEWRGGNEQFFGPGTRLTVL.

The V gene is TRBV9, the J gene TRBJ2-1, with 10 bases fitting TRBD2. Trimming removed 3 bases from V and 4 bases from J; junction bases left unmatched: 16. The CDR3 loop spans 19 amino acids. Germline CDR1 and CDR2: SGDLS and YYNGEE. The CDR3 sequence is CASSADPSGRDPDYNEQFF. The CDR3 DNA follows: TGTGCCAGCAGCGCAGATCCTAGCGGGAGAGACCCAGATTACAATGAGCAGTTCTTC.

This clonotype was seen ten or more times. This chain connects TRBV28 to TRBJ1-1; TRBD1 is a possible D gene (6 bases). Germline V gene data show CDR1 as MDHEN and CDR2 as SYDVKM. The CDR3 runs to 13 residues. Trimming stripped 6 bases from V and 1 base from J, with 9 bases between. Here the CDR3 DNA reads TGTGCCAGCAGAGAGACAGGGAACACTGAAGCTTTCTTT. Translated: CASRETGNTEAFF.

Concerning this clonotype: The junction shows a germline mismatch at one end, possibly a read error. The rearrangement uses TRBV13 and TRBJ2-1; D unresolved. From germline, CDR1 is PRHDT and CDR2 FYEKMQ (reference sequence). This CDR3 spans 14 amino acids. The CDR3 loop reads CASSLAGTYNEQSF. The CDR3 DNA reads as TGTGCCAGCAGCTTGGCAGGAACCTACAATGAGCAGTCCTTC.

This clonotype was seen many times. The CDR3 loop reads CASSRDRSAQHF. The CDR3 DNA sequence: TGTGCCAGCAGTCGAGACAGGTCAGCCCAGCATTTT. V usage is TRBV28 and J usage is TRBJ1-5, with D perhaps matching TRBD1 (6 bases). In germline, CDR1 is MDHEN, CDR2 SYDVKM. The CDR3 loop spans 12 amino acids. Between the trimmed V and J ends, which lost 5 bases and 11 bases, there was a span of 13 bases.

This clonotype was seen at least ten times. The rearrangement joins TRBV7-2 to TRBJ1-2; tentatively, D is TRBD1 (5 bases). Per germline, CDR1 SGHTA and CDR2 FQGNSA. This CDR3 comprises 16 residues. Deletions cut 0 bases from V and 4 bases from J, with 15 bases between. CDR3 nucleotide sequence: TGTGCCAGCAGCTTAGCCCGAGCGGGGGGGTTCTATGGCTACACCTTC. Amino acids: CASSLARAGGFYGYTF.

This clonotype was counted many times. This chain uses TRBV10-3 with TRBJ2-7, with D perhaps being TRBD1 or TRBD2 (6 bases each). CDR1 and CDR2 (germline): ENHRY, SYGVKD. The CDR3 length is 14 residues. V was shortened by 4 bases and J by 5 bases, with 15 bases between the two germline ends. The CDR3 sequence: CAISALGGTDEQYF. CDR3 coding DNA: TGTGCCATCAGTGCGTTGGGGGGCACCGACGAGCAGTACTTC.